This T cell receptor beta chain was observed in a study of tumor and adjacent non-tumor tissue in lung cancer. The CDR3 totals 13 residues. CDR1 is DFQATT and CDR2 is SNEGSKA in the germline V gene (reference sequence). TCRbeta libraries were built with three rounds of nested PCR, modified from ARM-PCR. TCRdb re-called the multiplex PCR reads through MiXCR, storing one row per CDR3 protein. Of under 150,000 distinct CDR3 sequences detected, about 71% appear once; the ten largest clones hold about 20%. No cell sorting was done before RNA was extracted from the tissue. The receptor's source is a man between 60 and 70 years old with small cell lung cancer. Sequenced sample: lung tumor tissue. V gene TRBV20-1 combines with J gene TRBJ2-1; no clear D gene. CDR3 residues: CGARDPMETEQFF. In DNA form, the CDR3 reads TGCGGCGCTAGAGACCCTATGGAGACTGAGCAGTTCTTC.